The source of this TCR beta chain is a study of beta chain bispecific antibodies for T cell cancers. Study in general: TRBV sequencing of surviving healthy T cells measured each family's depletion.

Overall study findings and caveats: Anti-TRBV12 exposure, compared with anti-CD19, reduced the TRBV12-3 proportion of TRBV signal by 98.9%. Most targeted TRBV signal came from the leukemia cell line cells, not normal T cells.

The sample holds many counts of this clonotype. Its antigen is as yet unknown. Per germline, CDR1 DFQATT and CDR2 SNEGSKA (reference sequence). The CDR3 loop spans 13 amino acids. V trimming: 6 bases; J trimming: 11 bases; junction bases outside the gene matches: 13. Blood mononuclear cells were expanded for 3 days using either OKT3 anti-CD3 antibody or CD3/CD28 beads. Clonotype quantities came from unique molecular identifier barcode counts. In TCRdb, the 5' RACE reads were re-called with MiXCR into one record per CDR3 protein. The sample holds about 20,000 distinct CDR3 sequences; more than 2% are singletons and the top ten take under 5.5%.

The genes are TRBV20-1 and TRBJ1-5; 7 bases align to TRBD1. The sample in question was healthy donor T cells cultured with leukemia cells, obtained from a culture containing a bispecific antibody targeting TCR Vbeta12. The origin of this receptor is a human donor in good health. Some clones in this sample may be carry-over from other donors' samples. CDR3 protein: CSARRQGDGSQHF. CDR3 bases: TGCAGTGCCCGTAGACAGGGTGATGGGTCCCAGCATTTT.